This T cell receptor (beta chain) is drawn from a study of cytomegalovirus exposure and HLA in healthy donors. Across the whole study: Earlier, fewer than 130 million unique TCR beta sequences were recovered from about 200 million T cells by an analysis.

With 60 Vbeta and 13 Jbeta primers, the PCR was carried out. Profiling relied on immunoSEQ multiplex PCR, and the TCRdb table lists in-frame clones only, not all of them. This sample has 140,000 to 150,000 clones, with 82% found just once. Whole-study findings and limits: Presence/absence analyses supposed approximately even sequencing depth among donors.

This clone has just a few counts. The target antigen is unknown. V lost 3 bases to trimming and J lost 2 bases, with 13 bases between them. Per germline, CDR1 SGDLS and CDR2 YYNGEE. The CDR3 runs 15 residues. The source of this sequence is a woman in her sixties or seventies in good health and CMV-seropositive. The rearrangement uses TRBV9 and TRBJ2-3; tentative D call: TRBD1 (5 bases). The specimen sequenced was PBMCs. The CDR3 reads CASSATDFYTDTQYF. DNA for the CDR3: TGTGCCAGCAGCGCGACAGACTTTTACACAGATACGCAGTATTTT.